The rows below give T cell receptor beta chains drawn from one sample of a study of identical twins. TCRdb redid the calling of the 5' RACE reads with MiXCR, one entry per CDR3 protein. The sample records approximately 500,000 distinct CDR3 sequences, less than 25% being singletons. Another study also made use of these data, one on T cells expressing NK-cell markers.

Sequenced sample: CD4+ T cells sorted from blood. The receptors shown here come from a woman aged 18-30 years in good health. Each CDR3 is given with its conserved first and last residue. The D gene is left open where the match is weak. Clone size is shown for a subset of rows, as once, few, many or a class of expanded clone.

CDR3 DNA: TGCAGTGCTGATACCGGGACTCACCAAGAGACCCAGTACTTC
CDR3 protein: CSADTGTHQETQYF
D gene: .
clone size: .
V gene: TRBV20-1
J gene: TRBJ2-5

CDR3 DNA: TGCAGTGCTAGAGATAGGACTAGCGGGAACACCGGGGAGCTGTTTTTT
CDR3 protein: CSARDRTSGNTGELFF
D gene: TRBD2
clone size: .
V gene: TRBV20-1
J gene: TRBJ2-2

CDR3 DNA: TGCAGTGCTGAACCGACAGGGACCTATGGCTACACCTTC
CDR3 protein: CSAEPTGTYGYTF
D gene: TRBD1
clone size: few
V gene: TRBV20-1
J gene: TRBJ1-2

CDR3 DNA: TGCAGCGGATTGACAGGGTTCGTCTCAGATACGCAGTATTTT
CDR3 protein: CSGLTGFVSDTQYF
D gene: TRBD1
clone size: few
V gene: TRBV29-1
J gene: TRBJ2-3

CDR3 DNA: TGCAGCGCTGGCGGGCAGACTCGTACTGAAGCTTTCTTT
CDR3 protein: CSAGGQTRTEAFF
D gene: .
clone size: many
V gene: TRBV29-1
J gene: TRBJ1-1

CDR3 DNA: TGTGCCAGTACGGAACAAGGAAATAGCAATCAGCCCCAGCATTTT
CDR3 protein: CASTEQGNSNQPQHF
D gene: .
clone size: .
V gene: TRBV12-3/TRBV12-4
J gene: TRBJ1-5

CDR3 DNA: TGTGCCAGCAGTGTTATAGGGGGGGCAACCTACAATGAGCAGTTCTTC
CDR3 protein: CASSVIGGATYNEQFF
D gene: .
clone size: few
V gene: TRBV2
J gene: TRBJ2-1

CDR3 DNA: TGCAGTGCTAGTGTCGGGGCCAAGAGCACTGACTATGGCTACACCTTC
CDR3 protein: CSASVGAKSTDYGYTF
D gene: .
clone size: few
V gene: TRBV20-1
J gene: TRBJ1-2

CDR3 DNA: TGTGCCAGCAGTAACACCGCCTGGCCCTCCTACAATGAGCAGTTCTTC
CDR3 protein: CASSNTAWPSYNEQFF
D gene: .
clone size: .
V gene: TRBV6-2/TRBV6-3
J gene: TRBJ2-1

CDR3 DNA: TGTGCCAGCAGTCGGACCAGGGGAGATAATTCACCCCTCCACTTT
CDR3 protein: CASSRTRGDNSPLHF
D gene: .
clone size: .
V gene: TRBV16
J gene: TRBJ1-6

CDR3 DNA: TGCGCCAGCAGCCCGGCTTTGGCACCGGCTGGCTACACCTTC
CDR3 protein: CASSPALAPAGYTF
D gene: .
clone size: few
V gene: TRBV5-1
J gene: TRBJ1-2

CDR3 DNA: TGTGCCAGCAGCTTAGATCGGGGGCACCATGAGCAGTTCTTC
CDR3 protein: CASSLDRGHHEQFF
D gene: .
clone size: many
V gene: TRBV11-2
J gene: TRBJ2-1

CDR3 DNA: TGCGCCAGCAGCTACTCGCAGTCCACCGGGGAGCTGTTTTTT
CDR3 protein: CASSYSQSTGELFF
D gene: .
clone size: few
V gene: TRBV5-1
J gene: TRBJ2-2

CDR3 DNA: TGTGCCAGCTCACACGGACAGGCCGCCGGGGTTATAGCCAAAAACATTCAGTACTTC
CDR3 protein: CASSHGQAAGVIAKNIQYF
D gene: TRBD1
clone size: once
V gene: TRBV18
J gene: TRBJ2-4

CDR3 DNA: TGTGCCTGGAGTGAGGGGGATACAGATACGCAGTATTTT
CDR3 protein: CAWSEGDTDTQYF
D gene: .
clone size: .
V gene: TRBV30
J gene: TRBJ2-3

CDR3 DNA: TGTGCCAGCAGCACATCCGGCGGAAACTATGGCTACACCTTC
CDR3 protein: CASSTSGGNYGYTF
D gene: .
clone size: .
V gene: TRBV5-5
J gene: TRBJ1-2

CDR3 DNA: TGCGCCAGCAGCCGCCTTTCGGAAAAACTGTTTTTT
CDR3 protein: CASSRLSEKLFF
D gene: .
clone size: .
V gene: TRBV4-1
J gene: TRBJ1-4

CDR3 DNA: TGTGCCAGCAGCACCCGGGGGACAACGAGAGAAAAACTGTTTTTT
CDR3 protein: CASSTRGTTREKLFF
D gene: .
clone size: .
V gene: TRBV7-9
J gene: TRBJ1-4